The rows below give T cell receptor beta chains drawn from one sample of a study of control samples from healthy donors and cancer patients. TCRdb keeps only in-frame clones here, not all; method: immunoSEQ multiplex PCR. Seen here are about 71,000 clones, roughly 86% observed once, and the top ten hold about 20%. The specimen was PBMCs. These receptors were collected from a man between 60 and 75 years old with lung cancer. The CDR3 runs from the conserved cysteine through the conserved F or W. A D gene is named only where the DNA matches it firmly. Clone size is shown for a subset of rows, as once, few, many or a class of expanded clone.

CDR3nt	CDR3aa	abundance	d_gene	v_gene	j_gene
TGCGCCAGCAGCCAAGAGATAGCGGGGGGTTACAATGAGCAGTTCTTC	CASSQEIAGGYNEQFF	.	TRBD2	TRBV4-1	TRBJ2-1
TGTGCCAGCAGCGGTAGCGGGGTTAGTGGAGAGACCCAGTACTTC	CASSGSGVSGETQYF	.	TRBD2	TRBV11-3	TRBJ2-5
TGCGCCAGCAGCCAAGTAACACTAGCCAATGAGCAGTTCTTC	CASSQVTLANEQFF	.	.	TRBV4-1	TRBJ2-1
TGTGCCAGCAGCGGGATCGTCGGAGATGGCTACACCTTC	CASSGIVGDGYTF	.	.	TRBV12-3/TRBV12-4	TRBJ1-2
TGTGCCAGCAGCCACCAAGAGACCCAGTACTTC	CASSHQETQYF	.	.	TRBV6-5	TRBJ2-5
TGTGCCAGCAGGGACGGCGGGGGGTACAATGAGCAGTTCTTC	CASRDGGGYNEQFF	.	TRBD2	TRBV2	TRBJ2-1
TGTGCCAGCAGGCCTTATCAGGGGGAAGGTTGGTATGGCTACACCTTC	CASRPYQGEGWYGYTF	.	TRBD1	TRBV27	TRBJ1-2
TGTGCCAGCAGTGAAGTTATGGTGGGGATTAATGAAAAACTGTTTTTT	CASSEVMVGINEKLFF	.	.	TRBV6-1	TRBJ1-4
TGTGCCTGGAGTGTACTTGGAATGGGTGAGCAGTTCTTC	CAWSVLGMGEQFF	.	.	TRBV30	TRBJ2-1
TGTGCCAGCAGCTTGATTACAGGGACTGGAAACACCATATATTTT	CASSLITGTGNTIYF	.	.	TRBV5-5	TRBJ1-3
TGTGCCAGTACCATCTCAAGGGAGTCAGGGGAGCTGTTTTTT	CASTISRESGELFF	.	.	TRBV19	TRBJ2-2
TGTGCCAGCAGCCGGGGGGGGCCTCGAGGCAATGAGCAGTTCTTC	CASSRGGPRGNEQFF	.	TRBD2	TRBV7-9	TRBJ2-1
TGTGCCAGCAGCTTGGGGGGCGCGGGTCAGCCCCAGCATTTT	CASSLGGAGQPQHF	.	.	TRBV5-4	TRBJ1-5
TGTGCCAGCAGTCACAAAAGAGGGGGTGGAGAGACCCAGTACTTC	CASSHKRGGGETQYF	.	.	TRBV25-1	TRBJ2-5
TGCGCCAGCAGCTTGGACAGGGCTGGCTACACCTTC	CASSLDRAGYTF	.	.	TRBV5-1	TRBJ1-2
TGTGCCAGCAGTTTCTCCGGGAGAGATGTTGGCTACACCTTC	CASSFSGRDVGYTF	.	.	TRBV27	TRBJ1-2
TGTGCCAGCAGCGCCTCGACAGGGGGCGCAGATACGCAGTATTTT	CASSASTGGADTQYF	.	TRBD1	TRBV9	TRBJ2-3
TGCGCCAGCAGCCTCCACCTCGGACAGGGTTCCTCTGGAAACACCATATATTTT	CASSLHLGQGSSGNTIYF	.	TRBD1	TRBV4-1	TRBJ1-3
TGTGCCACCAGTGATTTAGGTCCCACAGATACGCAGTATTTT	CATSDLGPTDTQYF	.	.	TRBV24-1	TRBJ2-3
TGTGCCAGCACCAAGGGGGGGCAGGGTGAAAAACTGTTTTTT	CASTKGGQGEKLFF	.	.	TRBV7-9	TRBJ1-4
TGTGCCAGCAGCGCGTACATGAACACTGAAGCTTTCTTT	CASSAYMNTEAFF	.	.	TRBV7-3	TRBJ1-1
TGTGCCAGCAGCCAGGGGACAGGGGGCAAGTATACGCAGTATTTT	CASSQGTGGKYTQYF	few	TRBD1	TRBV6-6	TRBJ2-3
TGTGCCAGCAGCCCACGACATACAGAGAACTATGGCTACACCTTC	CASSPRHTENYGYTF	.	.	TRBV9	TRBJ1-2
TGTGCCAGCAGCTCAACAGGGTGGGAATGGAATTCACCCCTCCACTTT	CASSSTGWEWNSPLHF	.	.	TRBV7-2	TRBJ1-6
TGCGCCAGCAGTGACCGACAGGTCGGGGAGACCCAGTACTTC	CASSDRQVGETQYF	.	.	TRBV10-2	TRBJ2-5
TGTGCCAGCAGCCAAGATAAGGGACTAGCGGGGACGCTCGTGGAGCAGTACTTC	CASSQDKGLAGTLVEQYF	.	TRBD2	TRBV3-1/TRBV3-2	TRBJ2-7
TGTGCCACCAGTGATTTCTCCGGAGGGGCCCTCACGCAGTATTTT	CATSDFSGGALTQYF	.	.	TRBV24-1	TRBJ2-3
TGTGCCAGCAGCTTAGATACAGACTATGGCTACACCTTC	CASSLDTDYGYTF	.	.	TRBV7-9	TRBJ1-2
TGTGCCATCAGTGGGCCTCCGGAAAGTCCCTTATGGACTGAAGCTTTCTTT	CAISGPPESPLWTEAFF	.	.	TRBV10-3	TRBJ1-1